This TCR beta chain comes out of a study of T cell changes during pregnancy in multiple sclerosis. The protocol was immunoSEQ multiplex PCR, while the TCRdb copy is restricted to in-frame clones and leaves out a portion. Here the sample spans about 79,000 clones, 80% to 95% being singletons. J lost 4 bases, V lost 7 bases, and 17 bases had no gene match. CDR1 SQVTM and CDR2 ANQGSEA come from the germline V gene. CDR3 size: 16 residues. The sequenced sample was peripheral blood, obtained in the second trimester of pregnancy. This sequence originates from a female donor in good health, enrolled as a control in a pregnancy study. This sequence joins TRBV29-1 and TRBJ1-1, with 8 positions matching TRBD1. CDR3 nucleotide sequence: TGCAGCGGTGGGATCCAGGGGGCATTTACGGGCACTGAAGCTTTCTTT. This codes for CSGGIQGAFTGTEAFF.